This T cell receptor beta chain emerged from a study of blood T cell repertoires in COVID-19. Turning to the study itself: In each case, the material was cDNA or gDNA derived from T cells, B-cell-depleted T cells, or PBMCs.

The CDR3 is 16 residues long. Germline V gene lookup returns CDR1 SEHNR and CDR2 FQNEAQ (reference sequence). V lost 2 bases, J lost 11 bases, and 21 bases lay in between. The sample holds one count of this clone. In the study's own analysis: Estimated nucleated cell counts came from reference gene primer amplification. Assay: immunoSEQ multiplex PCR; the TCRdb copy retains only in-frame clones and omits some. V and J calls and clone size are those listed in that table; D and trimming were worked out from the DNA. The data hold 22,000 or so clones, with 70% to 90% observed a single time. Sequencing was performed on peripheral blood. The chain links TRBV7-9 to TRBJ1-4; D may be TRBD1 (5 bases). This sequence originates from a human donor in a cohort sampled during active COVID-19. The donor label of this sample is uncertain. The CDR3 spells CASSLNGGRTPSKLFF. In DNA, the CDR3 is TGTGCCAGCAGCTTAAACGGGGGGAGAACTCCCTCGAAACTGTTTTTT. The full variable domain, its missing parts supplied by reference TRBV7-9 and TRBJ1-4, is DTGVSQNPRHKITKRGQNVTFRCDPISEHNRLYWYRQTLGQGPEFLTYFQNEAQLEKSRLLSDRFSAERPKGSFSTLEIQRTEQGDSAMYLCASSLNGGRTPSKLFFGSGTQLSVL.